A selection of T cell receptor beta chains follows, all from one sample in a study of T-cell memory formation after mild COVID-19. MiXCR, applied by TCRdb to the 5' RACE reads, yields one record per CDR3 protein. This sample yields around 300,000 distinct CDR3 sequences, of which more than 15% are seen a single time; 23% belongs to the top ten. The sample taken for sequencing was PBMCs or a T cell subset sorted from them (not recorded which). The receptors originated from a man between 18 and 29 years old who had mild COVID-19 (a few samples of this study predate the infection). Cell type and time point are not known. Each CDR3 is given with its conserved first and last residue. Fields, in order: J gene, clone size, D gene, V gene, CDR3 DNA, CDR3 protein. A D gene is named only where the DNA matches it firmly. Where a row states a size, it is once, few, many or the class of an expanded clone; other rows omit it.

J gene: TRBJ2-1
clone size: -
D gene: -
V gene: TRBV7-6
CDR3 DNA: TGTGCCAGCAGCTACAATCACAGGGACAATGAGCAGTTCTTC
CDR3 protein: CASSYNHRDNEQFF

J gene: TRBJ2-3
clone size: -
D gene: TRBD2
V gene: TRBV7-8
CDR3 DNA: TGTGCCAGCAGCTTCGGCGGGACTAGCGGAGCTTACACAGATACGCAGTATTTT
CDR3 protein: CASSFGGTSGAYTDTQYF

J gene: TRBJ2-1
clone size: -
D gene: -
V gene: TRBV29-1
CDR3 DNA: TGCAGCGTCTACCCCTACGGTCGGGACAATGAGCAGTTCTTC
CDR3 protein: CSVYPYGRDNEQFF

J gene: TRBJ2-5
clone size: few
D gene: TRBD2
V gene: TRBV3-1
CDR3 DNA: TGTGCCAGCAGCCAAGGTGACCTAGCGGGGCGACAAGAGACCCAGTACTTC
CDR3 protein: CASSQGDLAGRQETQYF

J gene: TRBJ2-7
clone size: -
D gene: -
V gene: TRBV10-2
CDR3 DNA: TGCGCCAGCAGTGAGTTAACAGGAGTCCACTACGAGCAGTACTTC
CDR3 protein: CASSELTGVHYEQYF

J gene: TRBJ2-5
clone size: -
D gene: -
V gene: TRBV7-2
CDR3 DNA: TGTGCCAGCAGCAGGGGGGAGGGAGAGACCCAGTACTTC
CDR3 protein: CASSRGEGETQYF

J gene: TRBJ1-2
clone size: -
D gene: -
V gene: TRBV4-2
CDR3 DNA: TGTGCCAGCAGCCAAGAGGAAGGGGCCGGCTATGGCTACACCTTC
CDR3 protein: CASSQEEGAGYGYTF

J gene: TRBJ1-4
clone size: -
D gene: -
V gene: TRBV7-2
CDR3 DNA: TGTGCCAGCAGCCCCCCGGGGCGGGGAAATGTTTTTTTT
CDR3 protein: CASSPPGRGNVFF

J gene: TRBJ1-5
clone size: few
D gene: TRBD1
V gene: TRBV20-1
CDR3 DNA: TGCAGTGCGTCGCAAGGGGGCAGGTGGGATCAGCCCCAGCATTTT
CDR3 protein: CSASQGGRWDQPQHF

J gene: TRBJ2-4
clone size: -
D gene: -
V gene: TRBV20-1
CDR3 DNA: TGCAGTGCTAGGAGGGCCGGGGAAAACATTCAGTACTTC
CDR3 protein: CSARRAGENIQYF

J gene: TRBJ1-5
clone size: many
D gene: -
V gene: TRBV7-9
CDR3 DNA: TGTGCCAGCAGTCCACCAATGGGCAATCAGCCCCAGCATTTT
CDR3 protein: CASSPPMGNQPQHF

J gene: TRBJ1-1
clone size: -
D gene: -
V gene: TRBV7-2
CDR3 DNA: TGTGCCAGCAGCTTAACAAAGACCACTGAAGCTTTCTTT
CDR3 protein: CASSLTKTTEAFF

J gene: TRBJ1-4
clone size: -
D gene: TRBD1
V gene: TRBV6-5
CDR3 DNA: TGTGCCAGCAGTACCCAACAGGGGAGGTTTGAAAAACTGTTTTTT
CDR3 protein: CASSTQQGRFEKLFF

J gene: TRBJ2-1
clone size: -
D gene: TRBD2
V gene: TRBV15
CDR3 DNA: TGTGCCACCACCGGGACTAGCCGACCCGATGAGCAGTTCTTC
CDR3 protein: CATTGTSRPDEQFF

J gene: TRBJ2-3
clone size: -
D gene: TRBD1
V gene: TRBV4-2
CDR3 DNA: TGTGCCAGCAGCCAAGGAGGGGGCCCAGATACGCAGTATTTT
CDR3 protein: CASSQGGGPDTQYF

J gene: TRBJ1-1
clone size: few
D gene: -
V gene: TRBV6-5
CDR3 DNA: TGTGCCAGCACCCAATCTGGGGTTTGGAACACTGAAGCTTTCTTT
CDR3 protein: CASTQSGVWNTEAFF

J gene: TRBJ1-5
clone size: -
D gene: TRBD1
V gene: TRBV4-1
CDR3 DNA: TGCGCCAGCAGCCAGGACAGGGGTAGCAATCAGCCCCAGCATTTT
CDR3 protein: CASSQDRGSNQPQHF

J gene: TRBJ2-7
clone size: many
D gene: -
V gene: TRBV10-3
CDR3 DNA: TGTGCCATCAGTGCGGGCTCCTACGAGCAGTACTTC
CDR3 protein: CAISAGSYEQYF

J gene: TRBJ2-1
clone size: many
D gene: -
V gene: TRBV7-2
CDR3 DNA: TGTGCCAGCAGCTCGACACACTACAATGAGCAGTTCTTC
CDR3 protein: CASSSTHYNEQFF

J gene: TRBJ2-3
clone size: many
D gene: TRBD1
V gene: TRBV5-1
CDR3 DNA: TGCGCCAGCAGCCCCGGGACAGCAACAGATACGCAGTATTTT
CDR3 protein: CASSPGTATDTQYF

J gene: TRBJ2-7
clone size: -
D gene: TRBD2
V gene: TRBV20-1
CDR3 DNA: TGCAGTGCCCAGATGGGGGGGGATTACGAGCAGTACTTC
CDR3 protein: CSAQMGGDYEQYF

J gene: TRBJ2-5
clone size: few
D gene: -
V gene: TRBV18
CDR3 DNA: TGTGCCAGCTCACCACCGGCGTTCCAAGAGACCCAGTACTTC
CDR3 protein: CASSPPAFQETQYF

J gene: TRBJ2-1
clone size: -
D gene: -
V gene: TRBV19
CDR3 DNA: TGTGCCAGTACCCCCAGAGGGTTTAGTATCTATGAGCAGTTCTTC
CDR3 protein: CASTPRGFSIYEQFF